This T cell receptor beta chain was sequenced for a study of blood T cell repertoires in COVID-19. Germline CDR1 is MGHDK and CDR2 is SYGVNS. The CDR3 runs 14 residues. V was pared by 6 bases and J by 4 bases, with 13 bases between. Clones were read by immunoSEQ multiplex PCR, and TCRdb kept only the in-frame ones, dropping some. The table lists roughly 120,000 clones, more than 65% of them singletons. This clonotype was obtained from a woman aged 80 or over with acute or convalescent COVID-19. The chain joins TRBV25-1 to TRBJ1-5; no definite D call. The sequencing input was peripheral blood. The CDR3 DNA sequence: TGTGCCAGCAGAGGACGGGGAGGGAATCAGCCCCAGCATTTT. Translation: CASRGRGGNQPQHF.